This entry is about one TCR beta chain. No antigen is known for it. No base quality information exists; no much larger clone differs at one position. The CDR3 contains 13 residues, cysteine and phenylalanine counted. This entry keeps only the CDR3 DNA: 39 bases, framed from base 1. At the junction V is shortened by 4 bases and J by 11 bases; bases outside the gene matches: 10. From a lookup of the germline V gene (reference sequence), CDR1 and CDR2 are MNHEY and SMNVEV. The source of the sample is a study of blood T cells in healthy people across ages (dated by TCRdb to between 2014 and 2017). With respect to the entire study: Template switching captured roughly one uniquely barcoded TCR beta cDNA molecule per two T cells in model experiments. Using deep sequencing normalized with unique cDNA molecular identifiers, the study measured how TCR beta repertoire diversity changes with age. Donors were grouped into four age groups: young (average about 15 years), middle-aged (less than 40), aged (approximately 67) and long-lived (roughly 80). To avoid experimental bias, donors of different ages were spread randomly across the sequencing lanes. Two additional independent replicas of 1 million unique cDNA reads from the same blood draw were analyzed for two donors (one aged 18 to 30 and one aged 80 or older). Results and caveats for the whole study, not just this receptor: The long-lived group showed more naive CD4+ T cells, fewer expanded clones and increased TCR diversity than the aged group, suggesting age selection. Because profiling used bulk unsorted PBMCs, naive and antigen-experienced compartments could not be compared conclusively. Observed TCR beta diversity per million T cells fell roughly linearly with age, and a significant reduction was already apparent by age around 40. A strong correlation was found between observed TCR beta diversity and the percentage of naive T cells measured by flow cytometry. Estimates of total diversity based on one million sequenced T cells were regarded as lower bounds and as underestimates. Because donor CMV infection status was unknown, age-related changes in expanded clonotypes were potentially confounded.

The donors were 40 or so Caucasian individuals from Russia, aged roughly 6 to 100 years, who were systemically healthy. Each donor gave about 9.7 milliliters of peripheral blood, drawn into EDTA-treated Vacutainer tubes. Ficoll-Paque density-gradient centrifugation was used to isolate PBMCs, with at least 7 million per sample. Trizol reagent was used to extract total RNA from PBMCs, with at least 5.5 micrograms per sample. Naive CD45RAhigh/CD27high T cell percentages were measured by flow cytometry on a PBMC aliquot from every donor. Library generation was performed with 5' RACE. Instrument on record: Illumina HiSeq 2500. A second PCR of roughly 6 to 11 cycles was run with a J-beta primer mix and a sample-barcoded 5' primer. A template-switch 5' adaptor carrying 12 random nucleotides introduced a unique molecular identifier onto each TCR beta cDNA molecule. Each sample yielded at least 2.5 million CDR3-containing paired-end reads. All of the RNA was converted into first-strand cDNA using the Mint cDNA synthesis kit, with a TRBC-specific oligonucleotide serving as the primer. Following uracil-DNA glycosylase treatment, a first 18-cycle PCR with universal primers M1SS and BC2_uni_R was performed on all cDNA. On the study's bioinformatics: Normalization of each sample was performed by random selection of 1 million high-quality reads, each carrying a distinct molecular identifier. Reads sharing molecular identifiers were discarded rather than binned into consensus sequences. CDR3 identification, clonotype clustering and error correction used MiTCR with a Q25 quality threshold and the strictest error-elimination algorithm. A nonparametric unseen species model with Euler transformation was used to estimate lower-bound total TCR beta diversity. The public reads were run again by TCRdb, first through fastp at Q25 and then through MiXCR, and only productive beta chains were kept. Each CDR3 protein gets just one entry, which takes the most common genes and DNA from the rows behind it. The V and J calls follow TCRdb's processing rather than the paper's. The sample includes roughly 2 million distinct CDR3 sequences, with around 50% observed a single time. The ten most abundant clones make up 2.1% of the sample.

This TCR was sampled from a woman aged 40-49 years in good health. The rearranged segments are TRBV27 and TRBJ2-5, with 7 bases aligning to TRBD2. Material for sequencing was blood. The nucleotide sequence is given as TGTGCCAGCAGTTCCTCAGCGGGGTACGGGCAGTACTTC. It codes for CASSSSAGYGQYF.